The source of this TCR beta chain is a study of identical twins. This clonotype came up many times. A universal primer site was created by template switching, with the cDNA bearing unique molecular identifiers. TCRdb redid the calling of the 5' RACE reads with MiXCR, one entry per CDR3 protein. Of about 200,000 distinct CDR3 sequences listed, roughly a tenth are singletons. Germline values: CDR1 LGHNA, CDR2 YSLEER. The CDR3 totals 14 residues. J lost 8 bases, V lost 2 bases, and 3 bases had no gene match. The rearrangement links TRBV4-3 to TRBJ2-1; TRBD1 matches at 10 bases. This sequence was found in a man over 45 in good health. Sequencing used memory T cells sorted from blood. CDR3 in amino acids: CASSQNGQGDEQFF. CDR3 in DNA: TGCGCCAGCAGCCAAAATGGACAGGGGGATGAGCAGTTCTTC.